Shown below are 23 T cell receptor beta chains from a single sample sequenced in a study of blood T cell repertoires in COVID-19. Repertoires were generated with immunoSEQ multiplex PCR, while TCRdb's copy carries only in-frame clones and drops some. The sample shows approximately 47,000 clones, 86% of them seen only once. Sequenced input: peripheral blood. The receptors come from a woman of 80 years or more with COVID-19, enrolled during active disease.

The chain is built from TRBV6-1 and TRBJ2-7, with 8 bases fitting TRBD1. This CDR3 is built from 14 residues. With 2 bases clipped from V and 2 bases from J, the junction kept 2 bases outside the gene matches. CDR1 and CDR2 (germline): MNHNS, SASEGT. This CDR3 reads CASSEWTGTYEQYF. CDR3 coding DNA: TGTGCCAGCAGTGAATGGACAGGGACCTACGAGCAGTACTTC.

This chain uses TRBV28 with TRBJ1-5; 7 bases agree with TRBD1. The V and J ends lost 8 bases and 6 bases, in that order; junction bases with no gene match: 7. The CDR3 consists of 13 residues. Germline V CDR1 and CDR2: MDHEN, SYDVKM. CDR3 coding DNA: TGTGCCAGCTACGGACAGGCATTTCAGCCCCAGCATTTT. This codes for CASYGQAFQPQHF.

The chain has TRBV7-9 and TRBJ1-1; the D is unclear. V gave up 10 bases and J gave up 0 bases, with 21 bases separating them. Germline values: CDR1 SEHNR, CDR2 FQNEAQ (reference sequence). The CDR3 consists of 16 residues. The CDR3 DNA sequence: TGTGCCACCAGAGCCCCTACGCGGAGGATGAACACTGAAGCTTTCTTT. Translating it yields CATRAPTRRMNTEAFF.

The rearrangement uses TRBV27 and TRBJ1-5; D unresolved. The CDR3 length is 13 residues. Deletions cut 3 bases from V and 6 bases from J, with 9 bases between. CDR1 and CDR2 from the germline V gene are MNHEY and SMNVEV (reference sequence). The CDR3 bases are TGTGCCAGCAGTTTGCTGCGGGGTCAGCCCCAGCATTTT. Translated: CASSLLRGQPQHF.

The rearrangement joins TRBV11-3 to TRBJ2-7; a weak D match, TRBD2 (5 bases). Germline CDR1 is SGHNT and CDR2 is YENEEA. CDR3 length: 14 residues. V lost 5 bases and J lost 7, with 18 bases in between. The DNA of the CDR3 is TGTGCCAGCAGCCTTCTTGGCGGACTGGGTGAGCAGTACTTC. Its protein product is CASSLLGGLGEQYF.

The chain links TRBV29-1 to TRBJ2-1; 10 bases are a match to TRBD1. CDR3 length equals 13 residues. The germline V gene encodes CDR1 SQVTM and CDR2 ANQGSEA. J was trimmed by 3 bases and V by 4 bases; bases with no gene match: 0. CDR3 in amino acids: CSVGTGGYNEQFF. For the CDR3, the DNA is TGCAGCGTTGGGACAGGGGGCTACAATGAGCAGTTCTTC.

The chain uses TRBV3-1 (or the pseudogene TRBV3-2) and TRBJ2-2, with D perhaps TRBD1 (6 bases). The CDR3 contains 17 residues. Trimming took 3 bases from V and 4 from J, leaving 18 bases between them. The germline V gene encodes CDR1 LGHDT and CDR2 YNNKEL (reference sequence). CDR3 bases: TGTGCCAGCAGCCAGGATACAGGGTTTTTGGGCACCGGGGAGCTGTTTTTT. It codes for CASSQDTGFLGTGELFF.

The J gene is TRBJ2-3, the V gene TRBV19, with D maybe TRBD2 (6 bases). CDR1 LNHDA and CDR2 SQIVND come from the germline V gene (reference sequence). CDR3 length equals 14 residues. V lost 10 bases, J lost 3 bases, and 17 bases lay in between. CDR3 protein: CATRDFGVTDTQYF. The CDR3 DNA is TGTGCCACCAGGGACTTTGGAGTGACAGATACGCAGTATTTT.

V gene TRBV11-1 combines with J gene TRBJ1-2; D is perhaps TRBD1 (6 bases). There are 12 residues in the CDR3. Per the germline V gene, CDR1 is SGHAT and CDR2 is FQDESV (reference sequence). V lost 5 bases to trimming and J lost 4 bases, with 8 bases between them. This chain's CDR3 is CASSDRSYGYTF. As DNA, the CDR3 is TGTGCCAGCAGCGACAGGAGCTATGGCTACACCTTC. Supplemented by reference TRBV11-1 and TRBJ1-2, the full variable domain reads EAEVAQSPRYKITEKSQAVAFWCDPISGHATLYWYRQILGQGPELLVQFQDESVVDDSQLPKDRFSAERLKGVDSTLKIQPAELGDSAMYLCASSDRSYGYTFGSGTRLTVV.

In this sample, this clone is medium-sized (0.01 to 0.1%). The genes are TRBV5-4 and TRBJ1-6; a possible D gene is TRBD1 (5 bases). Trimming removed 0 bases at V and 8 bases at J, with 12 bases between. Germline-derived CDR1 and CDR2 are SGHNT and YYREEE (reference sequence). CDR3 length equals 15 residues. The CDR3 loop reads CASSLGQRIDSPLHF. DNA of the CDR3: TGTGCCAGCAGCTTGGGACAGAGGATCGATTCACCCCTCCACTTT.

The V and J genes are TRBV3-1 (or the pseudogene TRBV3-2) and TRBJ2-5; D possibly corresponds to TRBD1 (6 bases). Germline V lookup: CDR1 LGHDT, CDR2 YNNKEL (reference sequence). The V and J ends lost 4 bases and 1 base respectively, with 7 bases between them. CDR3 length equals 13 residues. CDR3 region: CASSRRGQETQYF. In nucleotides, the CDR3 is TGTGCCAGCAGCCGCAGGGGCCAAGAGACCCAGTACTTC.

The chain is built from TRBV7-2 and TRBJ2-2, with TRBD2 matching 8 bases. Germline loops: CDR1 SGHTA, CDR2 FQGNSA. This CDR3 has 17 amino acids. Trimming cost V 8 bases and J 1 base; bases outside gene matches: 12. CDR3 coding DNA: TGTGCCAGCGTTCTAACCCCCGGGAGGGTGAACACCGGGGAGCTGTTTTTT. It translates to CASVLTPGRVNTGELFF.

The rearrangement links TRBV2 to TRBJ1-2, with a possible D match to TRBD1 (6 bases). This CDR3 region has 13 residues. V was clipped by 7 bases and J by 2 bases, with 11 bases between them. CDR1 is SNHLY and CDR2 is FYNNEI in the germline V gene. Here the CDR3 DNA reads TGTGCCAGCAAACAGGGTTGGAACTATGGCTACACCTTC. Protein sequence: CASKQGWNYGYTF.

This rearrangement joins TRBV21-1 to TRBJ2-7; TRBD2, the table's D call, lacks a check against the DNA. TRBV21-1 is annotated as a pseudogene. There are 16 residues in the CDR3. The CDR3: CASSKEEGLSSYEQYF. CDR3 sequence (DNA): TGTGCCAGCAGCAAAGAGGAGGGGCTAAGCTCCTACGAGCAGTACTTC.

This clone was detected only a few times. The chain has TRBV3-1 (or the pseudogene TRBV3-2) and TRBJ1-6, with 7 bases fitting TRBD1. Germline lookup yields CDR1 LGHDT and CDR2 YNNKEL (reference sequence). V lost 4 bases to trimming and J lost 4 bases; unmatched junction nucleotides: 1. The CDR3 spans 14 residues. The CDR3 sequence: CASSPGQYNSPLHF. The CDR3 DNA sequence: TGTGCCAGCAGCCCGGGACAGTATAATTCACCCCTCCACTTT.

The rearrangement uses TRBV18 and TRBJ2-7, with D possibly TRBD1 on 6 matching bases. Deletions cut 2 bases from V and 0 bases from J, with 14 bases between. The CDR3 totals 16 residues. Germline V lookup: CDR1 KGHSH, CDR2 LQKENI. For the CDR3, the DNA is TGTGCCAGCTCACCAAGATCCGGGACAAACTCCTACGAGCAGTACTTC. Encoded protein: CASSPRSGTNSYEQYF.

V usage is TRBV5-1 and J usage is TRBJ2-4, with a tentative D call TRBD2 (6 bases). CDR3 length: 15 residues. With 3 bases removed from V and 2 bases from J, the gap between germline ends came to 12 bases. Germline CDR1 reads SGHRS; CDR2 reads YFSETQ. The CDR3 loop is CASSSPTSTKNIQYF. The CDR3 nucleotides read TGCGCCAGCAGCTCGCCGACTAGTACCAAAAACATTCAGTACTTC.

CDR3 DNA sequence: TGTGCCAGCAGCACCCAGCGGGAGGCGGTCACCGGGGAGCTGTTTTTT. Its translation: CASSTQREAVTGELFF. The chain links TRBV9 to TRBJ2-2; 9 positions agree with TRBD2. Looked up from germline, CDR1 is SGDLS and CDR2 is YYNGEE. The CDR3 runs to 16 residues. After removal of 4 bases from V and 4 bases from J, the junction contained 8 bases not matched to a gene.

The rearrangement joins TRBV2 to TRBJ1-5; 7 bases map to TRBD1. Germline V gene sequence: CDR1 SNHLY, CDR2 FYNNEI. The V and J ends lost 4 bases and 1 base, in that order; junction bases with no gene match: 7. The CDR3 covers 16 residues. The CDR3 DNA reads TGTGCCAGCAGTGGGGGACAGATCAGAAGCAATCAGCCCCAGCATTTT. Its protein is CASSGGQIRSNQPQHF.

The chain combines TRBV9 with TRBJ1-1, with 10 bases fitting TRBD1. Unmatched junction bases numbered 6, after V lost 0 bases and J lost 4 bases. The CDR3 covers 16 residues. Germline V CDR1 and CDR2: SGDLS, YYNGEE. This CDR3 reads CASSVAGRTGGTEAFF. CDR3 bases: TGTGCCAGCAGCGTAGCAGGTCGGACAGGGGGCACTGAAGCTTTCTTT.

V and J are TRBV6-4 and TRBJ1-6, with TRBD1 as a possible D gene (5 bases). Trimming left V 4 bases short and J 3 bases short, with 13 bases between. This CDR3 contains 16 residues. Germline V gives CDR1 MRHNA, CDR2 SNTAGT. Here the CDR3 DNA reads TGTGCCAGCAGTGCCTGGGGGAGGAACTATAATTCACCCCTCCACTTT. Its translation: CASSAWGRNYNSPLHF.

This chain links TRBV28 with TRBJ2-2, with D hard to call. This CDR3 region has 14 residues. Trimming left V 7 bases short and J 0 bases short, with 9 bases between. Germline lookup yields CDR1 MDHEN and CDR2 SYDVKM. CDR3 sequence reads: CASKPVPNTGELFF. CDR3 DNA: TGTGCCAGCAAGCCTGTTCCGAACACCGGGGAGCTGTTTTTT. Full variable domain (missing parts from reference TRBV28 and TRBJ2-2): DVKVTQSSRYLVKRTGEKVFLECVQDMDHENMFWYRQDPGLGLRLIYFSYDVKMKEKGDIPEGYSVSREKKERFSLILESASTNQTSMYLCASKPVPNTGELFFGEGSRLTVL.

Comments on this clone: One junction end does not reproduce the germline sequence, and a read error may be involved. The chain joins TRBV7-9 to TRBJ1-3; TRBD1 is a possible D gene (5 bases). The CDR3 covers 13 residues. Germline V gene data show CDR1 as SEHNR and CDR2 as FQNEAQ (reference sequence). The DNA for the CDR3 is TGTGCCAGCAGCTTAGTAGAAACAGGAGCCTCTTTGTTT. This encodes CASSLVETGASLF. Drawing the rest from reference TRBV7-9 and TRBJ1-3, the complete variable domain is DTGVSQNPRHKITKRGQNVTFRCDPISEHNRLYWYRQTLGQGPEFLTYFQNEAQLEKSRLLSDRFSAERPKGSFSTLEIQRTEQGDSAMYLCASSLVETGASLFGEGSWLTVV.